This TCR beta chain was observed in a study of blood T cells in healthy people across ages (dated by TCRdb to between 2015 and 2016). With regard to the full study: In model experiments, roughly one uniquely barcoded TCR beta cDNA molecule per two T cells was captured by template switching. Age-related changes in TCR beta repertoire diversity were measured in the study by deep sequencing normalized with unique cDNA molecular identifiers. Four age groups were formed from the donors: young (average approximately 16 years), middle-aged (approximately 41), aged (about 62) and long-lived (82). Using the same blood draw, the study looked at two additional independent replicas of 1 million unique cDNA reads for two donors, one aged 18 to 29 and the other aged 80 or older.

Library preparation used 5' RACE. TCRdb records Illumina HiSeq 2500 as the sequencer. A second 7 to 11 cycle PCR used a sample-barcoded 5' primer and a J-beta primer mix. A template-switch 5' adaptor carrying 12 random nucleotides introduced a unique molecular identifier onto each TCR beta cDNA molecule. Each sample yielded at least 3 million CDR3-containing paired-end reads. The Mint cDNA synthesis kit, primed by a TRBC-specific oligonucleotide, was used to synthesize first-strand cDNA from all RNA. Following uracil-DNA glycosylase treatment, a first 18-cycle PCR with universal primers M1SS and BC2_uni_R was performed on all cDNA. Under the source paper's analysis protocol: For normalization, 1 million high-quality reads were randomly selected from each sample, with every read carrying a distinct molecular identifier. Reads with shared molecular identifiers were discarded instead of being binned into consensus sequences. MiTCR, set to a Q25 quality threshold and the strictest error-elimination algorithm, was used for CDR3 identification, clonotype clustering and error correction. A nonparametric unseen species model with Euler transformation was used to estimate a lower bound on total TCR beta diversity. Using fastp trimming at Q25 and MiXCR clonotype assembly, TCRdb reanalyzed the public sequencing data and kept in-frame beta chains. Each entry is one CDR3 protein sequence, shown with its most common DNA and genes. TCRdb's processing, not the authors', yielded these V and J calls. This sample gives 600,000 to 900,000 distinct CDR3 sequences in total; 20% to 30% of them show up just once. The ten top clones hold 3% of the sample.

Reading from cysteine to phenylalanine, the CDR3 counts 15 amino acids. Only CDR3 DNA remains: 45 bases, in frame from the first base. V and J are truncated by 7 bases and 3 bases respectively, leaving an intervening sequence of 14 bases. CDR1 and CDR2, looked up from the germline V gene, are KGHDR and SFDVKD. The 40 or so donors, aged 6 to 90 years, were systemically healthy Caucasian individuals from Russia. Roughly 9.5 milliliters of peripheral blood were drawn from each donor into EDTA-treated Vacutainer tubes. Ficoll-Paque density-gradient centrifugation was used to isolate PBMCs, with at least 6.5 million obtained per sample. Total RNA was extracted from PBMCs with Trizol reagent, with at least 5.5 micrograms obtained per sample. The percentages of naive CD45RAhigh/CD27high T cells were determined by flow cytometry on a PBMC aliquot from every donor. Turning to this clonotype: This receptor's antigen is unknown. Nothing much larger sits one base from this clone, and base qualities are not available.

Study-level results and caveats: Because donor CMV infection status was unknown, age-related changes in expanded clonotypes were potentially confounded. Compared with the aged group, the long-lived group had more naive CD4+ T cells, fewer expanded clones and increased TCR diversity, suggesting age selection. Estimates of total diversity based on one million sequenced T cells were regarded as lower bounds and as underestimates. Observed TCR beta diversity per million T cells fell roughly linearly with age, and a significant reduction was already apparent by age roughly 41. There was a strong correlation between observed TCR beta diversity and the percentage of naive T cells measured by flow cytometry. Bulk unsorted PBMC profiling prevented conclusive comparison of naive and antigen-experienced compartments.

The sample was also reused in another study, on T cells of mothers and their children. The second study also describes: Donors were nine systemically healthy Caucasian individuals: three mothers and their six children. cDNA synthesis consumed the entire amount of extracted RNA, loaded at 1.5 ug RNA in each 15 ul reaction. In the second PCR, the M1S primer added sample barcodes and 2-4 random nucleotides. More than 9 million TCR beta CDR3 reads were obtained from each mother, and about 3 million reads were obtained from each child. In both related and unrelated pairs, thymic selection shapes the output of TCR recombination in a similar way, with inherited differences having only a minor effect. Related mother-child pairs always showed normalized repertoire overlap that was slightly higher than in unrelated mother-child pairs, though the difference was never significant. With a sensitivity of approximately 96 clones per million clonotypes, no persistent microchimeric T cell clones were detected. The study used deep NGS to compare TCR beta repertoires of mothers and children, seeking features distinguishing related mother-child pairs from unrelated individuals. Mothers averaged roughly 36 +/- 4 years of age and children averaged approximately 12 +/- 4 years. After adapters were ligated using NEBNext reagents, the libraries underwent 100+100 nt paired-end sequencing on an Illumina HiSeq 2000. To prevent cross-contamination, the mother and child libraries were prepared a month apart and were sequenced in separate runs. Between about 500,000 and 2,300,000 distinct TCR beta clonotypes were identified per donor. Naive TCR beta clonotypes were estimated from low-frequency clonotypes matched to each donor's FACS-determined naive share, without sorting.

This clonotype was sampled from a boy between 5 and 17 years old in good health. The sequence links TRBV24-1 to TRBJ2-2, and perhaps TRBD2 as D gene, on 6 matching bases. Sequenced material: blood. The DNA sequence reads TGTGCCACCAGCCCTCCCGGGACTGACACCGGGGAGCTGTTTTTT. It is translated as CATSPPGTDTGELFF.